This T cell receptor beta chain stems from a study of blood T cell repertoires in COVID-19. Deletions cut 5 bases from V and 4 bases from J, with 15 bases between. CDR1 is LNHDA and CDR2 is SQIVND in the germline V gene (reference sequence). The CDR3 is 15 residues long. Sequencing used immunoSEQ multiplex PCR; TCRdb keeps in-frame clones, though not all of them. The repertoire consists of about 140,000 clones, with 80% to 90% occurring once and the leading ten covering around 1.7%. This sequence was found in a woman aged 45-60 years with acute or convalescent COVID-19. This chain uses TRBV19 with TRBJ1-5; a possible D gene is TRBD1 (5 bases). Material: peripheral blood. For the CDR3, the DNA is TGTGCCAGTAGTCTCCGGGGGAGGATTAATCAGCCCCAGCATTTT. This encodes CASSLRGRINQPQHF.